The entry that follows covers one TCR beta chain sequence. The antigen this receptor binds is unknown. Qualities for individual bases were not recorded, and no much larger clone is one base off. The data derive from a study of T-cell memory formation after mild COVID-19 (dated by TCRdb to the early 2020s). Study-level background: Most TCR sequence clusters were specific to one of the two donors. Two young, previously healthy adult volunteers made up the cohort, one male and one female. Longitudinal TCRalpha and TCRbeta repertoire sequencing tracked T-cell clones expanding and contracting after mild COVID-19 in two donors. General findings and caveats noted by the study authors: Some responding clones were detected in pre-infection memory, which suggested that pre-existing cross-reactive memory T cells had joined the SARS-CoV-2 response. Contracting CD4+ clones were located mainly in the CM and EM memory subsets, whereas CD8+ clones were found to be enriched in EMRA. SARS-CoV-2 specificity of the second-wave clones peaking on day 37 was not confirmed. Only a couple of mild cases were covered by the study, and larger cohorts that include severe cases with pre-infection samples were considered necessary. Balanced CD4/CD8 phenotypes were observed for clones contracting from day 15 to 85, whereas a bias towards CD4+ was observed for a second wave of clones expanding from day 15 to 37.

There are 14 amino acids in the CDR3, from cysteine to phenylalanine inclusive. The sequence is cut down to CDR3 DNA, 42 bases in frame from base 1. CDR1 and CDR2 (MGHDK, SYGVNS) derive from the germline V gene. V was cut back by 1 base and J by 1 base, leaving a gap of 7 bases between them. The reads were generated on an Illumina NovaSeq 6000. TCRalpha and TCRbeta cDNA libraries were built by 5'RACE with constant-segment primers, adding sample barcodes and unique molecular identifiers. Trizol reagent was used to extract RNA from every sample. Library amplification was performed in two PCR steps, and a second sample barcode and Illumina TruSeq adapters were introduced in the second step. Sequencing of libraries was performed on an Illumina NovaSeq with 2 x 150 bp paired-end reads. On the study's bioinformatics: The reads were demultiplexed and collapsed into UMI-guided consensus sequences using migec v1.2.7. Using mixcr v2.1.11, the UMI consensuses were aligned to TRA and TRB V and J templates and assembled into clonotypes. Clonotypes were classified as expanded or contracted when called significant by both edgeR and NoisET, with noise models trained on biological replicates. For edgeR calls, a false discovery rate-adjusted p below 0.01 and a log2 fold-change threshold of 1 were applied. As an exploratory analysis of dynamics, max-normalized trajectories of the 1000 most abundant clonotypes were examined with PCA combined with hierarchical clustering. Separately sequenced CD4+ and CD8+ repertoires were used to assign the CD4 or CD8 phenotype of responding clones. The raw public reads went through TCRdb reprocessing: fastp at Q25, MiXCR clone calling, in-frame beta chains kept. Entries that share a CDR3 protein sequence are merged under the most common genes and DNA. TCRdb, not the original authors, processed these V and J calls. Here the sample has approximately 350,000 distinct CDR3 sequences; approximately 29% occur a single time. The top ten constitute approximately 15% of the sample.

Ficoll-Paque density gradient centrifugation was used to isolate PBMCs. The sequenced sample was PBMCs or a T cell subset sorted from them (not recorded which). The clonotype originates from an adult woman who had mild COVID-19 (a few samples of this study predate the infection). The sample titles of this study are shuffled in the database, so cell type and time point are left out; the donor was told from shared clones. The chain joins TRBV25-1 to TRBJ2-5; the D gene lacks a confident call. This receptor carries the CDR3 CASSESGFQETQYF. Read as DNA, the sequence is TGTGCCAGCAGTGAATCTGGCTTCCAAGAGACCCAGTACTTC.